The sample holds many counts of the clone carrying this T cell receptor beta chain. Its antigen is currently unknown. These data are taken from a study of response to subunit inactivated influenza vaccine. Each CDR3 protein is one row after TCRdb ran MiXCR on the RT-PCR reads. The repertoire holds 550,000 to 800,000 distinct CDR3 sequences, with 15% to 17% as singletons. There are 15 residues in the CDR3. Germline V gene lookup returns CDR1 MDHEN and CDR2 SYDVKM. With V trimmed by 4 bases and J by 2 bases, 6 bases remained unmatched. Whole-study findings and limits: Few additional T cells are recruited per seasonal influenza vaccination, authors suggested.

The chain couples TRBV28 to TRBJ2-3; 7 bases are a match to TRBD2. The input for sequencing was PBMCs from blood, taken about 13 days after vaccination. The receptor was isolated from a man between 45 and 60 years old who received an inactivated influenza vaccine. The CDR3 bases are TGTGCCAGCAGTTCCTTAGCGGGCACCACAGATACGCAGTATTTT. It is translated as CASSSLAGTTDTQYF.